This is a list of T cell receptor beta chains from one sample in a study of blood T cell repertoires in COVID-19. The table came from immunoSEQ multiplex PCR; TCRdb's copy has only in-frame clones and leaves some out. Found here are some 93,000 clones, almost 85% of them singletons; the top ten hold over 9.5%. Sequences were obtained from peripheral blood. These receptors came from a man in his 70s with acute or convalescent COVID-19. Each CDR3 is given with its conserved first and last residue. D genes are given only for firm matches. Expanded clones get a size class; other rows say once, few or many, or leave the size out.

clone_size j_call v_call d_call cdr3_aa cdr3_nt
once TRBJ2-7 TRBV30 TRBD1 CAWSVSQGALRQYF TGTGCCTGGAGTGTTTCCCAGGGGGCACTAAGACAGTACTTC
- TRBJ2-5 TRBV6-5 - CASSFEAGPQETQYF TGTGCCAGCAGTTTTGAGGCGGGGCCCCAAGAGACCCAGTACTTC
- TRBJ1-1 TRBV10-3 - CAISESLGSGYTEAFF TGTGCCATCAGTGAGTCATTGGGGAGCGGGTACACTGAAGCTTTCTTT
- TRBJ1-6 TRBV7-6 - CASSLSGDDSPLHF TGTGCCAGCAGCTTGTCAGGGGACGATTCACCCCTCCACTTT
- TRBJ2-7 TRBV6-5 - CASAVAESSYEQYF TGTGCCAGCGCCGTAGCGGAGAGCTCCTACGAGCAGTACTTC
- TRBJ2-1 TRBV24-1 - CATSDPSGRSSYNEQFF TGTGCCACCAGTGATCCCAGCGGACGGAGCTCCTACAATGAGCAGTTCTTC
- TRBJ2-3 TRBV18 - CASSYGTGPTDTQYF TGTGCCAGCTCCTACGGGACTGGGCCCACAGATACGCAGTATTTT
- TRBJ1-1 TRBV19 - CASSIPLVRGTEAFF TGTGCCAGTAGTATACCCCTAGTCCGGGGCACTGAAGCTTTCTTT
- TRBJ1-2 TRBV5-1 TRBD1 CASSLSGDRVYGYTF TGCGCCAGCAGCTTAAGTGGGGACAGGGTCTACGGCTACACCTTC
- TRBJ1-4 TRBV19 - CASRRGLNEKLFF TGTGCCAGTAGAAGAGGGCTTAATGAAAAACTGTTTTTT
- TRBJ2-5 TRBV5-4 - CASSLDRKETQYF TGTGCCAGCAGCTTGGACAGGAAAGAGACCCAGTACTTC
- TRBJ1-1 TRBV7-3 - CASSAHPNTEAFF TGTGCCAGCAGCGCACACCCGAACACTGAAGCTTTCTTT
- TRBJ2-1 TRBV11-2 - CASSFALAEQFF TGTGCCAGCAGCTTCGCCCTGGCTGAGCAGTTCTTC
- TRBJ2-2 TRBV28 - CASIPGQPNTGELFF TGTGCCAGCATCCCGGGACAACCGAACACCGGGGAGCTGTTTTTT
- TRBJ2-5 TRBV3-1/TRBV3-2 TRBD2 CASSQDLGGGRETQYF TGTGCCAGCAGCCAAGATCTTGGCGGGGGGAGGGAGACCCAGTACTTC
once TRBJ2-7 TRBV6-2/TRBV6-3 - CASSSPTGNSYEQYF TGTGCCAGCAGTTCCCCGACAGGAAACTCCTACGAGCAGTACTTC
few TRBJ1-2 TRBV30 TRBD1 CAWSRDRSNSYGYTF TGTGCCTGGAGCCGGGACAGGAGTAATTCTTATGGCTACACCTTC
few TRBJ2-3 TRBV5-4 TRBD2 CASSLDLAGADTQYF TGTGCCAGCAGCTTGGATCTAGCGGGAGCAGATACGCAGTATTTT
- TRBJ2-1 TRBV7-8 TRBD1 CASSLRDRGVDNEQFF TGTGCCAGCAGCTTAAGGGACAGGGGCGTCGACAATGAGCAGTTCTTC
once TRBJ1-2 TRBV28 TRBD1 CASRVGQSRHGYTF TGTGCCAGCCGCGTGGGACAGAGTAGACATGGCTACACCTTC
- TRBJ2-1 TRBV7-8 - CASSLAQTNQDGEQFF TGTGCCAGCAGCTTAGCGCAGACCAATCAGGATGGTGAGCAGTTCTTC
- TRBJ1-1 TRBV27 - CASSNRIMNTEAFF TGTGCCAGCAGCAACAGGATTATGAACACTGAAGCTTTCTTT
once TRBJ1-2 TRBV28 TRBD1 CASSFRGQGYGYTF TGTGCCAGCAGTTTCAGGGGACAGGGCTATGGCTACACCTTC
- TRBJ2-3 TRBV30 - CAWSAYSRYTQYF TGTGCCTGGAGTGCTTACTCCCGGTATACGCAGTATTTT
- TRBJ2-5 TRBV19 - CARSYSPGETQETQYF TGTGCCAGGAGCTATTCCCCTGGCGAGACACAAGAGACCCAGTACTTC
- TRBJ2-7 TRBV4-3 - CASSPNLREYYYEQYF TGCGCCAGCAGCCCAAACTTGCGGGAATACTACTACGAGCAGTACTTC
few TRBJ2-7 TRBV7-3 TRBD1 CASARTGTVTGQRGNSSYEQYF TGTGCCAGTGCACGAACCGGGACAGTGACAGGACAAAGGGGAAACAGCTCCTACGAGCAGTACTTC
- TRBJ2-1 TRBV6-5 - CASSYRTVGNEQFF TGTGCCAGCAGTTACCGGACAGTCGGCAATGAGCAGTTCTTC
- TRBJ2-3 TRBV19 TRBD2 CASSSSGTRRYF TGTGCCAGTAGTAGTTCCGGGACTAGAAGATATTTT
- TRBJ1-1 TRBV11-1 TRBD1 CASSSDRDTEAFF TGTGCCAGCAGCTCGGACAGGGACACTGAAGCTTTCTTT
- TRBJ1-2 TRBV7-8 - CASSWAGNGYTF TGTGCCAGCAGTTGGGCCGGCAATGGCTACACCTTC
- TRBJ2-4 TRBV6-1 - CASSDEGKQGEDF TGTGCCAGCAGTGATGAGGGTAAGCAGGGGGAGGACTTC
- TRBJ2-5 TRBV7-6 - CASSLVPEGRETQYF TGTGCCAGCAGCTTAGTTCCCGAGGGCCGGGAGACCCAGTACTTC
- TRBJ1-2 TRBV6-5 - CASTRVAPNYGYTF TGTGCCAGCACCAGGGTAGCCCCCAACTATGGCTACACCTTC
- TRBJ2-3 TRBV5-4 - CASTIQGSTDTQYF TGTGCCAGCACCATCCAGGGGAGCACAGATACGCAGTATTTT
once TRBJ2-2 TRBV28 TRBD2 CASSLLPSGVLELFF TGTGCCAGCAGTTTATTGCCTAGCGGGGTGTTGGAGCTGTTTTTT
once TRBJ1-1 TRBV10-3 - CAISEPPQNAFF TGTGCCATCAGTGAGCCTCCCCAGAACGCTTTCTTT
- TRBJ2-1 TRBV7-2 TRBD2 CASSPKREYNEQFF TGTGCCAGCAGCCCTAAGCGGGAGTACAATGAGCAGTTCTTC
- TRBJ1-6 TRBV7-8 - CASSPKGVAGNSPLHF TGTGCCAGCAGCCCCAAGGGGGTGGCAGGGAATTCACCCCTCCACTTT
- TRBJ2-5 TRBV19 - CASTYFHGQAPETQYF TGTGCCAGTACCTACTTCCACGGACAAGCCCCAGAGACCCAGTACTTC
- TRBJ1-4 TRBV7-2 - CASSSDRYEKLFF TGTGCCAGCAGCTCGGACAGATATGAAAAACTGTTTTTT
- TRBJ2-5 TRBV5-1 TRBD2 CASSVSLATPETQYF TGCGCCAGCAGCGTGTCACTAGCGACCCCAGAGACCCAGTACTTC
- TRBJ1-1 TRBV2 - CASSERTRDTEAFF TGTGCCAGCAGTGAAAGGACGCGGGACACTGAAGCTTTCTTT
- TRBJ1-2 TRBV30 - CAWRKIRIDYGYTF TGTGCCTGGAGAAAAATCAGAATCGACTATGGCTACACCTTC
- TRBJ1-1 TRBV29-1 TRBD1 CSVREQGSTEAFF TGCAGCGTGCGAGAACAGGGGAGCACTGAAGCTTTCTTT
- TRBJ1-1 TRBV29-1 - CSVDSARHLNTEAFF TGCAGCGTTGACTCCGCGAGACACCTGAACACTGAAGCTTTCTTT
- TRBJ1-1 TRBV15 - CATRSQFMNTEAFF TGTGCCACCCGGTCACAGTTTATGAACACTGAAGCTTTCTTT
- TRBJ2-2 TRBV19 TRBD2 CASSTSGRVPGELFF TGTGCCAGTTCAACTAGCGGGAGGGTCCCCGGGGAGCTGTTTTTT
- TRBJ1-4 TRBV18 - CASSPPGATNEKLFF TGTGCCAGCTCACCCCCAGGGGCCACTAATGAAAAACTGTTTTTT
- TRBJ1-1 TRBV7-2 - CASSLQGRMNTEAFF TGTGCCAGCAGCTTACAGGGGCGAATGAACACTGAAGCTTTCTTT
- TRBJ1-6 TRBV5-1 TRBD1 CASSHRGQKGNSPLHF TGCGCCAGCAGCCACCGGGGACAGAAGGGGAATTCACCCCTCCACTTT
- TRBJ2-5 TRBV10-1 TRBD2 CASIGRSGGDSGETQYF TGCGCCAGCATAGGGAGGAGCGGGGGGGATAGCGGGGAGACCCAGTACTTC
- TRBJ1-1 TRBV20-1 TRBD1 CSAQDRGKTFF TGCAGTGCTCAGGACAGGGGGAAGACTTTCTTT
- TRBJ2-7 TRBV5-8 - CASSSFRGEQYF TGTGCCAGCAGCTCCTTTAGGGGCGAGCAGTACTTC